Following are 31 T cell receptor beta chains from one sample sequenced in a study of blood T cell repertoires in COVID-19. The method was immunoSEQ multiplex PCR; TCRdb's version includes in-frame clones alone and lacks a portion of them. The sample lists 60,000 to 75,000 clones, about 88% occurring once. The sequencing input was peripheral blood. These receptors came from a human donor in a cohort sampled during active COVID-19.

The V call is TRBV13, the J call TRBJ2-1; no firm D call. V shed 1 base and J shed 10 bases, with 11 bases lying between them. CDR3 length equals 13 residues. CDR1 PRHDT and CDR2 FYEKMQ come from the germline V gene (reference sequence). The DNA of the CDR3 is TGTGCCAGCAGCTTAGACGCGGATCGGGAGCAGTTCTTC. The encoded protein is CASSLDADREQFF.

The genes are TRBV7-7 and TRBJ2-5; maybe TRBD2 (5 bases). CDR1 and CDR2 from the germline V gene are SSHAT and FNYEAQ (reference sequence). V gave up 5 bases and J gave up 5 bases, with 18 bases separating them. The CDR3 is made up of 15 amino acids. In nucleotides, the CDR3 is TGTGCCAGCAGCCTTGCTGGACTCTCTGATGAGACCCAGTACTTC. This sequence encodes CASSLAGLSDETQYF.

The table lists this clone with a count of one. This chain links TRBV6-5 with TRBJ1-2; D is unclear. The ends were cut back, 6 bases at V and 4 bases at J, with 18 bases in the middle. Germline V gene lookup returns CDR1 MNHEY and CDR2 SVGAGI. The CDR3 extends over 15 amino acids. The CDR3 DNA sequence: TGTGCCAGCAGAAGTTCGGGCGGGCAGACCTATGGCTACACCTTC. Protein sequence: CASRSSGGQTYGYTF.

The sample holds one count of this clone. The V gene is TRBV5-5, the J gene TRBJ1-1; 8 nucleotides line up with TRBD1. Germline V gene data show CDR1 as SGHKS and CDR2 as YYEKEE (reference sequence). This CDR3 region has 14 residues. The ends lost 2 bases at V and 4 bases at J; junction bases unmatched: 4. This CDR3 is CASSLPTGGTEAFF. CDR3 coding DNA: TGTGCCAGCAGCTTACCTACAGGGGGCACTGAAGCTTTCTTT.

This clone has only a few counts. This rearrangement joins TRBV3-1 (or the pseudogene TRBV3-2) to TRBJ2-7; D might be TRBD2 (5 bases). V dropped 3 bases and J dropped 4 bases, with 13 bases sitting between them. The CDR3 runs 14 residues. Germline V gene data show CDR1 as LGHDT and CDR2 as YNNKEL (reference sequence). The CDR3 sequence: CASSQTFPGYEQYF. CDR3 nucleotide sequence: TGTGCCAGCAGCCAGACTTTCCCGGGGTACGAGCAGTACTTC.

The chain couples TRBV5-1 to TRBJ2-3, with D possibly TRBD2 on 5 matching bases. V was shortened by 0 bases and J by 5 bases, with 10 bases between the two germline ends. The germline CDR1 and CDR2 sequences are SGHRS and YFSETQ. The CDR3 runs to 14 residues. The CDR3 nucleotides read TGCGCCAGCAGCTTGGACGGTGGAGGAGATACGCAGTATTTT. This translates into CASSLDGGGDTQYF.

The genes are TRBV7-9 and TRBJ1-2; 11 nucleotides line up with TRBD1. J lost 4 bases, V lost 5 bases, and 3 bases had no gene match. CDR1 is SEHNR, CDR2 FQNEAQ, per germline (reference sequence). This CDR3 comprises 14 residues. In DNA form, the CDR3 reads TGTGCCAGCAGCCCCGGGACAGGGGGCTATGGCTACACCTTC. Residues: CASSPGTGGYGYTF.

The rearrangement joins TRBV24-1 to TRBJ2-3; D is uncertain. Germline V gene data show CDR1 as KGHDR and CDR2 as SFDVKD. The V end was cut by 3 bases, the J end by 0 bases, with 15 bases between. The CDR3 sequence is 17 residues long. DNA for the CDR3: TGTGCCACCAGTGATCCCTCAACGCAGGCGAGCACAGATACGCAGTATTTT. Protein product: CATSDPSTQASTDTQYF.

The chain couples TRBV2 to TRBJ2-3; 9 bases are shared with TRBD2. After removal of 6 bases from V and 3 bases from J, the junction contained 10 bases not matched to a gene. Germline V gene lookup returns CDR1 SNHLY and CDR2 FYNNEI. This CDR3 spans 16 amino acids. CDR3 in DNA: TGTGCCAGCAGGAGGAGTAGCGGGGGTCCGACAGATACGCAGTATTTT. This translates into CASRRSSGGPTDTQYF.

The CDR3 sequence: CASSPAGGGEETQYF. The CDR3 DNA sequence: TGTGCCAGCAGTCCGGCGGGAGGGGGGGAAGAGACCCAGTACTTC. The rearrangement uses TRBV6-5 and TRBJ2-5; 9 bases agree with TRBD2. Germline values: CDR1 MNHEY, CDR2 SVGAGI. The trim removed 5 bases at V and 3 bases at J, leaving 7 bases unmatched. CDR3 size: 15 residues.

This chain connects TRBV15 to TRBJ1-5, with D perhaps matching TRBD1 (6 bases). The CDR3 runs to 14 residues. The V end lost 9 bases, the J end lost 5 bases, and 17 bases lay between the germline ends. Per the germline V gene, CDR1 is LNHNV and CDR2 is YYDKDF (reference sequence). The CDR3 reads CATGHRDAYQPQHF. The DNA of the CDR3 is TGTGCCACGGGGCACAGGGATGCTTATCAGCCCCAGCATTTT.

The rearrangement uses TRBV20-1 and TRBJ2-7; 10 bases align to TRBD2. CDR1 DFQATT and CDR2 SNEGSKA come from the germline V gene (reference sequence). This CDR3 contains 15 residues. Trimming at V came to 3 bases and at J to 2 bases, leaving 7 bases not matched to a gene. The CDR3 protein is CSASISGGFAYEQYF. CDR3 DNA sequence: TGCAGTGCTAGTATTAGCGGGGGGTTCGCCTACGAGCAGTACTTC.

This chain uses TRBV11-2 with TRBJ2-2; the D gene is possibly TRBD2 (5 bases). The CDR3 loop spans 12 amino acids. Germline V lookup: CDR1 SGHAT, CDR2 FQNNGV. The ends were cut back, 0 bases at V and 10 bases at J, with 6 bases in the middle. CDR3 coding DNA: TGTGCCAGCAGCTTAGATCGGGAGGAGCTGTTTTTT. Protein product: CASSLDREELFF.

A single count supports this clone. Here the CDR3 reads CASRAPGDRGHNEQFF. CDR3 DNA: TGTGCCAGCAGGGCCCCGGGGGACAGGGGTCACAATGAGCAGTTCTTC. This chain connects TRBV6-6 to TRBJ2-1; 10 positions match TRBD1. The V gene end was trimmed by 6 bases and the J gene end by 5 bases; junction bases not matched to a gene: 10. The CDR3 sequence is 16 residues long. Germline V CDR1 and CDR2: MNHNY, SVGAGI (reference sequence).

The rearrangement links TRBV7-2 to TRBJ1-1; tentatively, D is TRBD1 (5 bases). With 8 bases removed from V and 5 bases from J, the gap between germline ends came to 24 bases. The CDR3 runs 16 residues. Germline values: CDR1 SGHTA, CDR2 FQGNSA. CDR3 protein: CASRIPMIGVITEAFF. CDR3 in DNA: TGTGCCAGCCGGATACCAATGATAGGGGTAATAACTGAAGCTTTCTTT.

CDR3 protein: CAWSVEQAKDEQYF. As DNA, the CDR3 is TGTGCCTGGAGTGTAGAACAGGCGAAGGACGAGCAGTACTTC. The genes are TRBV30 and TRBJ2-7, with D perhaps matching TRBD1 (5 bases). The germline V gene encodes CDR1 GTSNPN and CDR2 SVGIG (reference sequence). This CDR3 contains 14 residues. V shed 0 bases and J shed 5 bases, with 14 bases lying between them. Full variable domain (rest looked up from reference TRBV30 and TRBJ2-7): SQTIHQWPATLVQPVGSPLSLECTVEGTSNPNLYWYRQAAGRGLQLLFYSVGIGQISSEVPQNLSASRPQDRQFILSSKKLLLSDSGFYLCAWSVEQAKDEQYFGPGTRLTVT.

V usage is TRBV5-6 and J usage is TRBJ1-3; no reliable D call. This CDR3 region has 16 residues. CDR1 SGHDT and CDR2 YYEEEE come from the germline V gene. V was trimmed by 4 bases and J by 0 bases, leaving 14 bases between them. CDR3 sequence reads: CASSPRGFYSGNTIYF. For the CDR3, the DNA is TGTGCCAGCAGCCCTCGAGGCTTCTACTCTGGAAACACCATATATTTT.

The V gene is TRBV5-4, the J gene TRBJ1-4; 9 bases line up with TRBD1. The germline V gene encodes CDR1 SGHNT and CDR2 YYREEE (reference sequence). This CDR3 is built from 15 residues. The J segment lost 5 bases and the V segment lost 2 bases, leaving 4 bases of the junction unmatched. The CDR3 coding sequence is TGTGCCAGCAGCTTCGACAGGGGGAGAAATGAAAAACTGTTTTTT. It is translated as CASSFDRGRNEKLFF.

The chain joins TRBV29-1 to TRBJ2-3; D is possibly TRBD1 (6 bases). There are 15 residues in the CDR3. Germline V lookup: CDR1 SQVTM, CDR2 ANQGSEA. Trimming pared 2 bases from V and 3 bases from J, leaving 15 bases between. The CDR3 DNA is TGCAGCGTTGAAACCCCCACAGGGTGGACAGATACGCAGTATTTT. Translation: CSVETPTGWTDTQYF.

This clone was seen only once. The chain employs TRBV6-1 and TRBJ2-1; D may be TRBD2 (5 bases). The germline V gene encodes CDR1 MNHNS and CDR2 SASEGT. The V end lost 0 bases, the J end lost 4 bases, and 7 bases lay between the germline ends. The CDR3 spans 14 residues. The CDR3 region is CASSEAGRYNEQFF. CDR3 coding DNA: TGTGCCAGCAGTGAAGCGGGGAGATACAATGAGCAGTTCTTC.

This clone appeared once. The chain recombines TRBV5-1 with TRBJ2-1; possible D gene TRBD1, 7 bases. The CDR3 covers 16 residues. CDR1 and CDR2 from the germline V gene are SGHRS and YFSETQ. V lost 3 bases and J 0 bases, leaving 13 bases between the germline ends. CDR3 loop: CASSWAGGSSYNEQFF. The CDR3 bases are TGCGCCAGCAGCTGGGCAGGGGGGAGCTCCTACAATGAGCAGTTCTTC.

V and J are TRBV6-4 and TRBJ2-5; TRBD2 is a possible D gene (5 bases). In germline, CDR1 is MRHNA, CDR2 SNTAGT. The CDR3 runs 13 residues. Trimming shortened V by 2 bases and J by 5 bases, and 9 bases separated the two germline ends. The DNA for the CDR3 is TGTGCCAGCAGTGACGAACGAGGGGAGACCCAGTACTTC. Translating gives CASSDERGETQYF.

The chain uses TRBV7-8 and TRBJ2-3, with 7 bases fitting TRBD1. The V segment lost 6 bases and the J segment 0 bases; nucleotides outside the gene matches: 15. This CDR3 spans 18 amino acids. CDR1 is SGHVS, CDR2 FQNEAQ, per germline. CDR3 region: CASSFRTTGQVSTDTQYF. In DNA, the CDR3 is TGTGCCAGCAGTTTTAGGACCACAGGACAGGTTAGCACAGATACGCAGTATTTT.

This rearrangement joins TRBV6-5 to TRBJ2-7; the match to TRBD2 covers 8 bases. CDR1 and CDR2 from the germline V gene are MNHEY and SVGAGI. V was clipped by 6 bases and J by 5 bases; unmatched bases: 9. The CDR3 extends over 14 amino acids. CDR3 nucleotide sequence: TGTGCCAGCAGCTCTACGGGGGGGGGCGACGAGCAGTACTTC. Its translation is CASSSTGGGDEQYF.

The J gene is TRBJ1-2, the V gene TRBV28; tentatively, D is TRBD1 (5 bases). The V gene lost 7 bases and the J gene lost 6 bases, with 18 bases spanning the gap. Germline CDR1 is MDHEN and CDR2 is SYDVKM. This CDR3 comprises 14 residues. The CDR3 DNA follows: TGTGCCAGCACCACATCGGGGGTAGTTGATGGCTACACCTTC. Translating it yields CASTTSGVVDGYTF.

The table lists this clone with a count of one. The rearrangement links TRBV3-1 (or the pseudogene TRBV3-2) to TRBJ2-5, with D perhaps matching TRBD2 (5 bases). Trimming left V 1 base short and J 4 bases short, with 16 bases between. The V gene's germline CDR1 is LGHDT and CDR2 YNNKEL (reference sequence). The CDR3 is made up of 16 amino acids. CDR3 in amino acids: CASSQGLSAGGETQYF. The CDR3, as DNA: TGTGCCAGCAGCCAAGGCCTTAGCGCCGGCGGAGAGACCCAGTACTTC.

V and J are TRBV5-1 and TRBJ1-4; D is unresolved. The CDR3 spans 15 residues. V shed 5 bases and J shed 3 bases, with 14 bases lying between them. Germline V CDR1 and CDR2: SGHRS, YFSETQ. For the CDR3, the DNA is TGCGCCAGCAGATCGGAGGCAGGAGCTAATGAAAAACTGTTTTTT. Translating gives CASRSEAGANEKLFF.

This chain links TRBV30 with TRBJ1-6; 9 bases line up with TRBD1. V trimming: 3 bases; J trimming: 8 bases; junction bases outside the gene matches: 5. The CDR3 is 14 residues long. CDR1 GTSNPN and CDR2 SVGIG come from the germline V gene (reference sequence). CDR3 DNA sequence: TGTGCCTGGAGAAGGACAGGGGATGATTCACCCCTCCACTTT. Protein product: CAWRRTGDDSPLHF. The whole variable domain, filled in from reference TRBV30 and TRBJ1-6, reads SQTIHQWPATLVQPVGSPLSLECTVEGTSNPNLYWYRQAAGRGLQLLFYSVGIGQISSEVPQNLSASRPQDRQFILSSKKLLLSDSGFYLCAWRRTGDDSPLHFGNGTRLTVT.

This clone was seen a few times. The rearrangement joins TRBV19 to TRBJ2-7, with 10 bases that match TRBD1. The germline V gene has CDR1 LNHDA and CDR2 SQIVND (reference sequence). This CDR3 is 14 amino acids long. V dropped 6 bases and J dropped 1; count of bases not matched to a gene: 3. The chain's CDR3 is CASRRTGGSYEQYF. The CDR3 DNA reads as TGTGCCAGTAGGCGGACAGGGGGGTCCTACGAGCAGTACTTC.

V gene TRBV6-4 combines with J gene TRBJ1-5; D is perhaps TRBD1 (6 bases). Germline CDR1 and CDR2: MRHNA and SNTAGT. The CDR3 consists of 13 residues. Trimming removed 3 bases at V and 4 bases at J, with 7 bases between. CDR3 coding DNA: TGTGCCAGCAGTGATCAGGGGAATCAGCCCCAGCATTTT. Translated: CASSDQGNQPQHF.

CDR3 in amino acids: CASSPTGTTEAFF. In DNA, the CDR3 is TGTGCCAGCAGTCCAACAGGGACCACTGAAGCTTTCTTT. The V and J genes are TRBV2 and TRBJ1-1, with D tentatively TRBD1 (6 bases). There are 13 residues in the CDR3. Germline CDR1 reads SNHLY; CDR2 reads FYNNEI. V was pared by 5 bases and J by 4 bases, with 11 bases between.